A single sample is the source of the 24 T cell receptor beta chains below, sequenced in a study of blood T cells in healthy people across ages. PCR was performed a second time for about 7 to 12 cycles using a sample-barcoded 5' primer and a J-beta primer mix. TCRdb redid the calling of the 5' RACE reads with MiXCR, one entry per CDR3 protein. Altogether about 1.8 million distinct CDR3 sequences are present, roughly 50% being singletons, with the ten largest covering 2% to 2.5%. The sequenced material came from blood. These receptors came from a woman in her 40s in good health.

The chain employs TRBV7-3 and TRBJ2-5, with D possibly matching TRBD1 (6 bases). The CDR3 consists of 15 residues. The V end lost 6 bases, the J end lost 1 base, and 15 bases lay between the germline ends. Germline lookup yields CDR1 SGHTA and CDR2 FQGTGA. The CDR3 DNA reads as TGTGCCAGCAGACGCTGGACAGCTAGCCAAGAGACCCAGTACTTC. It specifies CASRRWTASQETQYF.

This clonotype has only a few counts. The chain recombines TRBV20-1 with TRBJ2-3, with 10 bases that match TRBD2. Germline V CDR1 and CDR2: DFQATT, SNEGSKA (reference sequence). Losses at the gene ends were 8 bases for V and 0 bases for J; bases not matched to a gene: 5. This CDR3 contains 14 residues. The CDR3 DNA is TGCAGTTACAAACTAGCGGGGAGCACAGATACGCAGTATTTT. Protein: CSYKLAGSTDTQYF.

V gene TRBV16 combines with J gene TRBJ2-1; 9 positions match TRBD1. V trimming: 1 base; J trimming: 6 bases; junction bases outside the gene matches: 1. The length of the CDR3 is 14 residues. CDR1 and CDR2 (germline): KGHSY, FQNENV. CDR3 nucleotides: TGTGCCAGCAGCCAATTGACAGGGGGCAATGAGCAGTTCTTC. It specifies CASSQLTGGNEQFF.

This rearrangement joins TRBV12-3 or TRBV12-4 to TRBJ2-5; D ambiguous. CDR3 length: 13 residues. Trimming cost V 6 bases and J 9 bases, with 17 bases left between them. The CDR3 spells CASRAGPRVAQYF. The CDR3 bases are TGTGCCAGCAGGGCTGGGCCAAGAGTGGCCCAGTACTTC.

This clonotype turned up a few times. The CDR3 reads CASSPISGGAYNEQFF. Here the CDR3 DNA reads TGCGCCAGTTCACCCATTAGCGGGGGCGCTTACAATGAGCAGTTCTTC. The rearrangement uses TRBV5-1 and TRBJ2-1, with 9 bases that match TRBD2. Germline-derived CDR1 and CDR2 are SGHRS and YFSETQ. The CDR3 is 16 residues long. V was clipped by 8 bases and J by 4 bases; unmatched bases: 13.

This chain connects TRBV7-2 to TRBJ1-2, with D unresolved. Germline V gives CDR1 SGHTA, CDR2 FQGNSA. V was clipped by 5 bases and J by 5 bases, with 18 bases between them. The CDR3 contains 15 residues. CDR3 loop: CASSQRPAGSYGYTF. CDR3 in DNA: TGTGCCAGCAGCCAACGCCCGGCGGGGAGTTATGGCTACACCTTC.

Worth noting for this clonotype: This may stem from a read error, because a much larger clone lies one nucleotide away. The chain employs TRBV7-2 and TRBJ2-7; D unclear. Per germline, CDR1 SGHTA and CDR2 FQGNSA. This CDR3 is built from 15 residues. The CDR3 is CAGSLEWGSSYEQYF. The CDR3 DNA sequence: TGTGCCGGCAGCTTAGAATGGGGAAGCTCCTACGAGCAGTACTTC.

This clonotype has just a few counts. V gene TRBV20-1 combines with J gene TRBJ2-7; 10 bases match TRBD2. The CDR3 spans 14 residues. CDR1 DFQATT and CDR2 SNEGSKA come from the germline V gene (reference sequence). The V gene end was trimmed by 5 bases and the J gene end by 0 bases; junction bases not matched to a gene: 4. CDR3 coding DNA: TGCAGTGCTTATCTAGCGGGGGCCTCCTACGAGCAGTACTTC. Its translation: CSAYLAGASYEQYF.

This clonotype was counted between two and nine times. The CDR3 loop is CASSTRTGNYGYTF. In nucleotides, the CDR3 is TGTGCCAGCAGCACCCGGACAGGGAACTATGGCTACACCTTC. J is TRBJ1-2 and V is TRBV7-2, with 8 bases that match TRBD1. Germline V gives CDR1 SGHTA, CDR2 FQGNSA. The length of the CDR3 is 14 residues. Losses at the gene ends were 5 bases for V and 2 bases for J; bases not matched to a gene: 4.

The rearrangement joins TRBV3-1 to TRBJ2-7; D gene uncertain. CDR3 length: 14 amino acids. V was cut by 4 bases and J by 5 bases, with 15 bases left in between. The germline CDR1 and CDR2 sequences are LGHDT and YNNKEL (reference sequence). Written as DNA, the CDR3 is TGTGCCAGCAGCCGAGATCCCAGTATCGACGAGCAGTACTTC. Protein: CASSRDPSIDEQYF.

This clonotype was found a few times. The chain recombines TRBV14 with TRBJ2-1, with D hard to call. CDR1 is SGHDN, CDR2 FVKESK, per germline. The V gene lost 0 bases and the J gene lost 5 bases, with 14 bases spanning the gap. The length of the CDR3 is 16 residues. This CDR3 reads CASSQDETVQHNEQFF. CDR3 sequence (DNA): TGTGCCAGCAGCCAAGATGAGACCGTACAGCACAATGAGCAGTTCTTC. Variable domain in full (rest from reference TRBV14 and TRBJ2-1): EAGVTQFPSHSVIEKGQTVTLRCDPISGHDNLYWYRRVMGKEIKFLLHFVKESKQDESGMPNNRFLAERTGGTYSTLKVQPAELEDSGVYFCASSQDETVQHNEQFFGPGTRLTVL.

A single count supports this clonotype. This chain links TRBV15 with TRBJ2-4; D perhaps matches TRBD1 (6 bases). The J call is uncertain, as TRBJ2-5 better fits the DNA end. CDR1 and CDR2 (germline): LNHNV, YYDKDF (reference sequence). The CDR3 length is 16 residues. CDR3 nucleotides: TGTGCCACCAGCAGACATCCCAGGGGTTACCAAGAGACCCAGTACTTC. Protein sequence: CATSRHPRGYQETQYF.

The gene calls are TRBV7-9 and TRBJ1-3, with D perhaps matching TRBD1 (6 bases). The CDR3 length is 16 residues. From germline, CDR1 is SEHNR and CDR2 FQNEAQ (reference sequence). The V end was cut by 2 bases, the J end by 0 bases, with 11 bases between. CDR3 bases: TGTGCCAGCAGCTTAAGGGACACCGACTCTGGAAACACCATATATTTT. Translated, it gives CASSLRDTDSGNTIYF.

This clonotype was counted only a few times. The gene calls are TRBV12-3 or TRBV12-4 and TRBJ2-7; no clear D. The CDR3 contains 15 residues. V was pared by 6 bases and J by 1 base, with 16 bases between. Written as DNA, the CDR3 is TGTGCCAGCAGCACGTCCTCCGGGCCATCCTACGAGCAGTACTTC. It encodes CASSTSSGPSYEQYF.

In its sample, this clonotype was seen a few times. The chain recombines TRBV20-1 with TRBJ2-6; D is ambiguous. CDR1 and CDR2 from the germline V gene are DFQATT and SNEGSKA (reference sequence). The V gene lost 5 bases and the J gene lost 0 bases, with 17 bases spanning the gap. The CDR3 has 17 residues. The CDR3 region has the DNA TGCAGTGCTTCCCGAAGTACAGTTTTCTCTGGGGCCAACGTCCTGACTTTC. Protein sequence: CSASRSTVFSGANVLTF.

The chain links TRBV20-1 to TRBJ2-7; no definite D call. The CDR3 is made up of 14 amino acids. With 0 bases removed from V and 5 bases from J, the gap between germline ends came to 14 bases. Per the germline V gene, CDR1 is DFQATT and CDR2 is SNEGSKA (reference sequence). The CDR3 DNA reads TGCAGTGCTAGAGATGCACAAGGGCTCGACGAGCAGTACTTC. This encodes CSARDAQGLDEQYF.

The J gene is TRBJ2-5, the V gene TRBV4-1, with TRBD1 as a possible D gene (5 bases). The DNA end lines up better with TRBJ2-7; the J call may be wrong. Germline lookup yields CDR1 MGHRA and CDR2 YSYEKL. CDR3 length equals 15 residues. The CDR3 DNA reads as TGCGCCAGCAGCCAGACTCCAGGGTGGAAGGGCGAGCAGTACTTC. It translates to CASSQTPGWKGEQYF.

The chain links TRBV4-3 to TRBJ2-5, with D perhaps being TRBD1 or TRBD2 (7 bases each). The CDR3 is made up of 16 amino acids. V was trimmed by 1 base and J by 2 bases, leaving 14 bases between them. Germline V gene data show CDR1 as LGHNA and CDR2 as YSLEER. The CDR3 region is CASSQGLQGGQETQYF. CDR3 DNA: TGCGCCAGCAGCCAAGGACTCCAGGGGGGGCAAGAGACCCAGTACTTC.

About this clonotype itself: The junction departs from the called germline gene at one end, perhaps through a read error. The V and J genes are TRBV5-1 and TRBJ2-4; TRBD1 might be the D (6 bases). From germline, CDR1 is SGHRS and CDR2 YFSETQ. The CDR3 has 14 amino acids. CDR3 loop: CASSLGQANNIQYF. The CDR3 bases are TGCGCCAGCAGCTTGGGACAGGCCAATAACATTCAGTACTTC.

This clonotype was recorded only once. In DNA form, the CDR3 reads TGCAGTGCTAGGGCCGGGACTTTGAATGAGCAGTTCTTC. Translating it yields CSARAGTLNEQFF. This sequence joins TRBV20-1 and TRBJ2-1, with a weak D call TRBD2 (6 bases). The CDR3 sequence is 13 residues long. V was shortened by 3 bases and J by 7 bases, with 13 bases between the two germline ends. CDR1 DFQATT and CDR2 SNEGSKA come from the germline V gene (reference sequence).

This clonotype was seen ten or more times. V is TRBV28 and J is TRBJ2-3; D tentatively fits TRBD1 or TRBD2 (6 bases each). The V gene lost 2 bases and the J gene lost 4 bases, with 10 bases spanning the gap. This CDR3 is built from 14 residues. Germline V gene data show CDR1 as MDHEN and CDR2 as SYDVKM. CDR3 in DNA: TGTGCCAGCAGTTTAGGGGGGCAGGCAGATACGCAGTATTTT. It encodes CASSLGGQADTQYF.

This sequence joins TRBV7-2 and TRBJ2-1; 9 bases fit TRBD2. The CDR3 runs 16 residues. CDR1 is SGHTA, CDR2 FQGNSA, per germline. V gave up 1 base and J gave up 2 bases; unmatched junction bases: 3. The CDR3 bases are TGTGCCAGCAGCTTAGGCGGGAGGGTACCCTACAATGAGCAGTTCTTC. Translated, it gives CASSLGGRVPYNEQFF. Based on the CDR3 plus reference TRBV7-2 and TRBJ2-1, the full variable domain is GAGVSQSPSNKVTEKGKDVELRCDPISGHTALYWYRQSLGQGLEFLIYFQGNSAPDKSGLPSDRFSAERTGGSVSTLTIQRTQQEDSAVYLCASSLGGRVPYNEQFFGPGTRLTVL.

This clonotype was seen a few times. The chain combines TRBV2 with TRBJ1-2; no reliable D call. The germline V gene has CDR1 SNHLY and CDR2 FYNNEI. Trimming shortened V by 0 bases and J by 4 bases, and 9 bases separated the two germline ends. This CDR3 has 14 residues. The CDR3 DNA follows: TGTGCCAGCAGTGAAGCACGCCAGAGCTATGGCTACACCTTC. Protein: CASSEARQSYGYTF.

The genes are TRBV20-1 and TRBJ2-3; D is unresolved. The CDR3 runs 14 residues. The V and J ends lost 0 bases and 2 bases respectively, with 9 bases between them. The germline V gene encodes CDR1 DFQATT and CDR2 SNEGSKA (reference sequence). In nucleotides, the CDR3 is TGCAGTGCTAGAGATAAGGCTTTCACAGATACGCAGTATTTT. Amino acid sequence: CSARDKAFTDTQYF.